These T cell receptor beta chains were read from a single sample in a study of PD-L1 blockade in urothelial cancer. Some clones are missing from TCRdb's copy, which holds only in-frame ones; the method was immunoSEQ multiplex PCR. The sample includes some 35,000 clones, approximately 80% of them seen just once. Material: PBMCs, obtained around atezolizumab (anti-PD-L1) treatment. The receptors stem from a man aged 55 to 69 with urothelial cancer. The CDR3 runs from the conserved cysteine through the conserved F or W. Fields, in order: J gene, V gene, clone size, D gene, CDR3 DNA, CDR3 protein. The D gene is left open where the match is weak. Only part of the rows carry a size: once, few, many, or a class if the clone is expanded.

J gene: TRBJ2-2
V gene: TRBV5-1
clone size: .
D gene: .
CDR3 DNA: TGCGCCAGCAGCTCGACAGGTACGGCCGGGGAGCTGTTTTTT
CDR3 protein: CASSSTGTAGELFF

J gene: TRBJ2-1
V gene: TRBV5-4
clone size: .
D gene: TRBD2
CDR3 DNA: TGTGCCAGCAGTATAGAGGCGGGGGGGCTGAGGGAGCAGTTCTTC
CDR3 protein: CASSIEAGGLREQFF

J gene: TRBJ2-5
V gene: TRBV7-9
clone size: once
D gene: .
CDR3 DNA: TGTGCCAGCAGCTTCCCTCTCAGCCGGGGGAGTAAAGGTGCCCAGTACTTC
CDR3 protein: CASSFPLSRGSKGAQYF

J gene: TRBJ2-3
V gene: TRBV11-2
clone size: .
D gene: .
CDR3 DNA: TGTGCCAGCAGCTTTTTCGGCACAGATACGCAGTATTTT
CDR3 protein: CASSFFGTDTQYF

J gene: TRBJ2-3
V gene: TRBV2
clone size: .
D gene: TRBD2
CDR3 DNA: TGTGCCAGCAAATTTTTAGCGGGGGGGCGGGCAGATACGCAGTATTTT
CDR3 protein: CASKFLAGGRADTQYF

J gene: TRBJ2-1
V gene: TRBV4-2
clone size: .
D gene: TRBD2
CDR3 DNA: TGTGCCAGCAGCCAGGAATTAGCGGGGTCGCCGGGCGATGAGCAGTTCTTC
CDR3 protein: CASSQELAGSPGDEQFF

J gene: TRBJ1-2
V gene: TRBV5-6
clone size: .
D gene: .
CDR3 DNA: TGTGCCAGCAGCTCAATAAGAGCCAACGGGTATGGCTACACCTTC
CDR3 protein: CASSSIRANGYGYTF

J gene: TRBJ2-5
V gene: TRBV30
clone size: .
D gene: .
CDR3 DNA: TGTGCCTGGAATGGGGACAGCGGGGAGACCCAGTACTTC
CDR3 protein: CAWNGDSGETQYF

J gene: TRBJ1-2
V gene: TRBV7-9
clone size: .
D gene: .
CDR3 DNA: TGTGCCAGCAGCAAGTTCGTTTCAGGGAATACTAACTATGGCTACACCTTC
CDR3 protein: CASSKFVSGNTNYGYTF

J gene: TRBJ2-3
V gene: TRBV5-1
clone size: .
D gene: .
CDR3 DNA: TGCGCCAGCAGCCCGCCGGGGGGCACAGATACGCAGTATTTT
CDR3 protein: CASSPPGGTDTQYF

J gene: TRBJ2-7
V gene: TRBV29-1
clone size: .
D gene: .
CDR3 DNA: TGCAGCGTTGAATCTTTCGGAGGCGAGCAGTACTTC
CDR3 protein: CSVESFGGEQYF

J gene: TRBJ2-1
V gene: TRBV29-1
clone size: .
D gene: .
CDR3 DNA: TGCAGCGTTGAGGGCAGGGACTATGAGCAGTTCTTC
CDR3 protein: CSVEGRDYEQFF

J gene: TRBJ1-5
V gene: TRBV2
clone size: .
D gene: .
CDR3 DNA: TGTGCCAGCAGCCCTCGGGGTCAGCCCCAGCATTTT
CDR3 protein: CASSPRGQPQHF

J gene: TRBJ2-1
V gene: TRBV19
clone size: once
D gene: TRBD2
CDR3 DNA: TGTGCCAGCCGGACTAGCGGGGCCGTGTACAATGAGCAGTTCTTC
CDR3 protein: CASRTSGAVYNEQFF

J gene: TRBJ2-4
V gene: TRBV5-1
clone size: .
D gene: TRBD1
CDR3 DNA: TGCGCCAGCAGCCACGGACAGGGTGACAAAAACATTCAGTACTTC
CDR3 protein: CASSHGQGDKNIQYF

J gene: TRBJ2-7
V gene: TRBV9
clone size: .
D gene: TRBD2
CDR3 DNA: TGTGCCAGCAGCTTCTCTGGCGGGGGGAGCGAGCAGTACTTC
CDR3 protein: CASSFSGGGSEQYF

J gene: TRBJ2-1
V gene: TRBV6-1
clone size: .
D gene: TRBD1
CDR3 DNA: TGTGCCAGCAGTGCGGACAGGGTCAATGAGCAGTTCTTC
CDR3 protein: CASSADRVNEQFF

J gene: TRBJ2-1
V gene: TRBV28
clone size: .
D gene: .
CDR3 DNA: TGTGCCAGTGAGAGTAATTACAATGAGCAGTTCTTC
CDR3 protein: CASESNYNEQFF

J gene: TRBJ1-5
V gene: TRBV19
clone size: once
D gene: TRBD1
CDR3 DNA: TGTGCCAGTAGTATAACAGGGGGCAATCAGCCCCAGCATTTT
CDR3 protein: CASSITGGNQPQHF

J gene: TRBJ2-7
V gene: TRBV5-1
clone size: .
D gene: .
CDR3 DNA: TGCGCCAGCAGCTTGGAGGGCAGGGAATTTACGGACGAGCAGTACTTC
CDR3 protein: CASSLEGREFTDEQYF

J gene: TRBJ2-7
V gene: TRBV30
clone size: .
D gene: .
CDR3 DNA: TGTGCCTGTTCAGAAATCCACGAGCAGTACTTC
CDR3 protein: CACSEIHEQYF

J gene: TRBJ1-2
V gene: TRBV7-9
clone size: .
D gene: TRBD1
CDR3 DNA: TGTGCCAGCAGTCCGACAGGGGACTATGGCTACACCTTC
CDR3 protein: CASSPTGDYGYTF

J gene: TRBJ2-1
V gene: TRBV2
clone size: .
D gene: .
CDR3 DNA: TGTGCCAGCAGCGCGGTAGCTAATGAGCAGTTCTTC
CDR3 protein: CASSAVANEQFF

J gene: TRBJ2-7
V gene: TRBV28
clone size: once
D gene: .
CDR3 DNA: TGTGCCAGCAGTGGGCGGACAGTAAACTACGAGCAGTACTTC
CDR3 protein: CASSGRTVNYEQYF

J gene: TRBJ2-2
V gene: TRBV28
clone size: .
D gene: .
CDR3 DNA: TGTGCCAGCAGGGAACAGGGAAACACCGGGGAGCTGTTTTTT
CDR3 protein: CASREQGNTGELFF

J gene: TRBJ1-6
V gene: TRBV6-6
clone size: .
D gene: .
CDR3 DNA: TGTGCCAGCAGGCGAAATTCACCCCTCCACTTT
CDR3 protein: CASRRNSPLHF

J gene: TRBJ1-4
V gene: TRBV30
clone size: .
D gene: .
CDR3 DNA: TGTGCCTGGACCAGGGACACCCCGGGGGGTGAAAAACTGTTTTTT
CDR3 protein: CAWTRDTPGGEKLFF

J gene: TRBJ2-7
V gene: TRBV5-4
clone size: .
D gene: TRBD1
CDR3 DNA: TGTGCCAGCAGCCCCCGGACAGGGGGTGGCGAGCAGTACTTC
CDR3 protein: CASSPRTGGGEQYF

J gene: TRBJ2-5
V gene: TRBV13
clone size: few
D gene: TRBD1
CDR3 DNA: TGTGCCAGTCGGGGACAGGGGGATCAAGAGACCCAGTACTTC
CDR3 protein: CASRGQGDQETQYF

J gene: TRBJ1-4
V gene: TRBV7-9
clone size: .
D gene: .
CDR3 DNA: TGTGCCAGCAGCCCGCCGACAGTGAATAATGAAAAACTGTTTTTT
CDR3 protein: CASSPPTVNNEKLFF

J gene: TRBJ2-7
V gene: TRBV10-2
clone size: once
D gene: .
CDR3 DNA: TGCGCCAGCAGTGAGTCCAGGGCCCACGAGCAGTACTTC
CDR3 protein: CASSESRAHEQYF

J gene: TRBJ2-7
V gene: TRBV5-1
clone size: .
D gene: .
CDR3 DNA: TGCGCCAGCAGCTTGGTCGTAGGGAGCGACGAGCAGTACTTC
CDR3 protein: CASSLVVGSDEQYF

J gene: TRBJ2-3
V gene: TRBV11-3
clone size: .
D gene: .
CDR3 DNA: TGTGCCAGCAGCTTAGTCGTGCGAGCAACAGATACGCAGTATTTT
CDR3 protein: CASSLVVRATDTQYF

J gene: TRBJ1-1
V gene: TRBV5-1
clone size: few
D gene: .
CDR3 DNA: TGCGCCAGCAGCTTGGTATGGGCTGGGAACACTGAAGCTTTCTTT
CDR3 protein: CASSLVWAGNTEAFF

J gene: TRBJ1-5
V gene: TRBV6-5
clone size: .
D gene: .
CDR3 DNA: TGTGCCAGCAGTCAGACCGACAGTAATCAGCCCCAGCATTTT
CDR3 protein: CASSQTDSNQPQHF

J gene: TRBJ2-2
V gene: TRBV10-1
clone size: .
D gene: TRBD2
CDR3 DNA: TGCGCCAGCAGTGTGGGGACTAGCGGGGGCTATAACACCGGGGAGCTGTTTTTT
CDR3 protein: CASSVGTSGGYNTGELFF

J gene: TRBJ2-1
V gene: TRBV19
clone size: few
D gene: TRBD1
CDR3 DNA: TGTGCCAGTAGGAACCTGGGACAGGGCGGCAATGAGCAGTTCTTC
CDR3 protein: CASRNLGQGGNEQFF

J gene: TRBJ2-7
V gene: TRBV6-5
clone size: .
D gene: TRBD1
CDR3 DNA: TGTGCCAGCAGTCGTACCCGGGACAGCTCCTACGAGCAGTACTTC
CDR3 protein: CASSRTRDSSYEQYF

J gene: TRBJ1-6
V gene: TRBV5-1
clone size: few
D gene: TRBD1
CDR3 DNA: TGCGCCAGCAGCGACCACAGGGGAGGAGATAATTCACCCCTCCACTTT
CDR3 protein: CASSDHRGGDNSPLHF

J gene: TRBJ2-4
V gene: TRBV5-4
clone size: .
D gene: .
CDR3 DNA: TGTGCCAGCAGCTTGGCAGGGGCCAAAAACATTCAGTACTTC
CDR3 protein: CASSLAGAKNIQYF

J gene: TRBJ1-5
V gene: TRBV19
clone size: .
D gene: .
CDR3 DNA: TGTGCCAGTAGTATAGAAACGGGATACAATCAGCCCCAGCATTTT
CDR3 protein: CASSIETGYNQPQHF

J gene: TRBJ1-5
V gene: TRBV28
clone size: .
D gene: TRBD1
CDR3 DNA: TGTGCCAGCAGGACCGGGACAGGCAGCAATCAGCCCCAGCATTTT
CDR3 protein: CASRTGTGSNQPQHF

J gene: TRBJ2-3
V gene: TRBV27
clone size: once
D gene: TRBD2
CDR3 DNA: TGTGCCAGCAGTCGGACTAGCGGGGGAAATACGCAGTATTTT
CDR3 protein: CASSRTSGGNTQYF

J gene: TRBJ1-5
V gene: TRBV4-1
clone size: .
D gene: .
CDR3 DNA: TGCGCCAGCAGCCAAGTAGACATGGGCTTTAGCAATCAGCCCCAGCATTTT
CDR3 protein: CASSQVDMGFSNQPQHF

J gene: TRBJ2-7
V gene: TRBV6-1
clone size: .
D gene: .
CDR3 DNA: TGTGCCAGCAGAGATTTACAGGGCCGCTACGAGCAGTACTTC
CDR3 protein: CASRDLQGRYEQYF

J gene: TRBJ1-4
V gene: TRBV6-1
clone size: .
D gene: TRBD1
CDR3 DNA: TGTGCCAGCAGTGCTACAGGGGAAACTAATGAAAAACTGTTTTTT
CDR3 protein: CASSATGETNEKLFF

J gene: TRBJ2-7
V gene: TRBV11-3
clone size: .
D gene: .
CDR3 DNA: TGTGCCAGCAGCTTAGGTACAGGCCAGGAGCAGTACTTC
CDR3 protein: CASSLGTGQEQYF

J gene: TRBJ1-4
V gene: TRBV2
clone size: .
D gene: .
CDR3 DNA: TGTGCCAGCAGAAGATACAGTAATAATGAAAAACTGTTTTTT
CDR3 protein: CASRRYSNNEKLFF

J gene: TRBJ1-2
V gene: TRBV19
clone size: .
D gene: TRBD1
CDR3 DNA: TGTGCCAGTAGTATTTCACAGGGGAACTATGGCTACACCTTC
CDR3 protein: CASSISQGNYGYTF

J gene: TRBJ2-7
V gene: TRBV7-6
clone size: few
D gene: TRBD1
CDR3 DNA: TGTGCCAGCAGCGCCGGGACAGCCCTCTCCGAGCAGTACTTC
CDR3 protein: CASSAGTALSEQYF

J gene: TRBJ2-7
V gene: TRBV5-1
clone size: .
D gene: TRBD1
CDR3 DNA: TGCGCCAGCAGCTTGTACGGGACAGCAGCAACCTACGAGCAGTACTTC
CDR3 protein: CASSLYGTAATYEQYF

J gene: TRBJ2-1
V gene: TRBV2
clone size: .
D gene: TRBD2
CDR3 DNA: TGTGCCAACCCGGGAGGGCCAGGGAGGGTTGAGCAGTTCTTC
CDR3 protein: CANPGGPGRVEQFF

J gene: TRBJ1-6
V gene: TRBV6-6
clone size: .
D gene: .
CDR3 DNA: TGTGCCAGCAGTTACGCGGGTTTGGGTGTAGCCCTCCACTTT
CDR3 protein: CASSYAGLGVALHF

J gene: TRBJ1-1
V gene: TRBV7-8
clone size: .
D gene: .
CDR3 DNA: TGTGCCAGCAGTCGGGGGAGGGGGGTTAAGAACGACACTGAAGCTTTCTTT
CDR3 protein: CASSRGRGVKNDTEAFF